This T cell receptor (beta chain) was sequenced during a study of human T cells and chemical hapten exposure. On the study more broadly: Predominantly women, the patients had alopecia areata, totalis or universalis.

Stated time point: patch test 2, 6 weeks after DPC sensitization. Treatment in this sample: therapeutic diphenylcyclopropenone sensitization with weekly scalp DPC. The library tagged individual cDNA molecules with unique molecular identifiers. Original analysis: Samples contained a median of roughly 100,000 TCRs, with a range of about 20,000 to 750,000. MiXCR, run by TCRdb on the RACE reads, gives a single entry per CDR3 protein. TCRdb, rather than the study authors, made the V and J calls. This sample has roughly 54,000 distinct CDR3 sequences, with 7.5% to 10% found just once. The V and J ends lost 5 bases and 1 base respectively, with 16 bases between them. Germline lookup yields CDR1 SGHDT and CDR2 YYEEEE. The CDR3 contains 15 residues. This clonotype was detected many times.

The chain uses TRBV5-6 and TRBJ2-7; D remains unclear. The TCR was taken from a woman between 50 and 59 years old with alopecia areata. Some clones in this sample may be carry-over from other donors' samples. The input for sequencing was whole blood, taken in connection with sensitization to the hapten diphenylcyclopropenone (DPC). In DNA form, the CDR3 reads TGTGCCAGCAGATCCCCCCGGACCCTTTCCTACGAGCAGTACTTC. Amino acids: CASRSPRTLSYEQYF.